The subject of this entry is one TCR beta chain. The data stem from a study of a mutant IDH1 vaccine in newly diagnosed glioma. Overall study: Among treated patients, around 62% were male and around 40% female, and mean age was about 40 years. Previous care, which was radiotherapy, temozolomide, or both, most often involved both.

Some clones are missing from TCRdb's copy, which holds only in-frame ones; the method was immunoSEQ multiplex PCR. The sample holds approximately 100,000 clones, roughly 90% seen once. The germline CDR1 and CDR2 sequences are LGHNA and YNFKEQ. This CDR3 spans 17 amino acids. With 3 bases removed from V and 0 bases from J, the gap between germline ends came to 15 bases. Time point of the sample: baseline, week 1 (first vaccination visit). Treatment of the sample: pre-vaccination baseline after standard-of-care therapy. The source of this sequence is a woman in her fifties or sixties with glioma. The sequenced sample was PBMCs, obtained from a glioma patient treated with radiotherapy, temozolomide or both. The chain employs TRBV4-2 and TRBJ2-1; D ambiguous. CDR3 sequence (DNA): TGTGCCAGCAGCCAGGACCGGATCCTAAGCTCCTACAATGAGCAGTTCTTC. This codes for CASSQDRILSSYNEQFF.